The subject of this entry is one T cell receptor beta chain. Its antigen is unknown. Reprocessing the 5' RACE reads, TCRdb reports a single entry for every CDR3 protein and omits DNA. The listing contains 450,000 to 600,000 distinct CDR3 sequences. The entry originates in a study of T cells expressing NK-cell markers. Study at large: It was sorted CD3+CD56+NKG2C+, CD3+CD56+NKG2C- and CD3+CD56-NKG2C+ T cells that supplied the TCR beta repertoires. Seropositivity for HCMV was found in most of the eight sequenced donors, with one seronegative.

Study observations and caveats: It is unclear if expanded NKG2C-expressing clones target HCMV antigens.

CDR1 is MDHEN, CDR2 SYDVKM, per germline. CDR3 length: 16 residues. The J gene is TRBJ1-1, the V gene TRBV28; TCRdb's assignment of TRBD1 cannot be checked, as there is no DNA. The sample consisted of blood T cells: a sorted CD56 or NKG2C T cell subset, CD4+ or CD8+ T cells, or bulk PBMC T cells (not recorded which). This sequence originates from a man younger than 35 in good health. The CDR3 sequence is CASSLFVLDRDTEAFF.